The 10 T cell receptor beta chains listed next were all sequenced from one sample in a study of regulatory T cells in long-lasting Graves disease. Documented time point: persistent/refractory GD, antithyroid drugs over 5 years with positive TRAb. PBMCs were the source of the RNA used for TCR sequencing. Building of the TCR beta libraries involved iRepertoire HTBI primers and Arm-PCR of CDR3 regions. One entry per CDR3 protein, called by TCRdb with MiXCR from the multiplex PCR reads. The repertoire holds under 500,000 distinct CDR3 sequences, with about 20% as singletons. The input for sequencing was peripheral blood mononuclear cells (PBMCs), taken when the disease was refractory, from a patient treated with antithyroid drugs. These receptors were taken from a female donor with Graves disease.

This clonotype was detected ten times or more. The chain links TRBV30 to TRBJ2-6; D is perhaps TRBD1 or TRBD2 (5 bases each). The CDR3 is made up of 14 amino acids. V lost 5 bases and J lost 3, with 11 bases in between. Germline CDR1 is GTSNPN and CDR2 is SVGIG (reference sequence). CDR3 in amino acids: CAWGRDGGANVLTF. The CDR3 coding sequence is TGTGCCTGGGGCAGGGACGGTGGGGCCAACGTCCTGACTTTC.

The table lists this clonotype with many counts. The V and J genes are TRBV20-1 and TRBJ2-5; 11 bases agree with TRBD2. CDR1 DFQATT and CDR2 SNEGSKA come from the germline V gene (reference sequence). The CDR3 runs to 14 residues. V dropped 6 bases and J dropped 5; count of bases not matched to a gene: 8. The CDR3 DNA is TGCAGTGCCATCCGACTAGCGGGAATCGAGACCCAGTACTTC. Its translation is CSAIRLAGIETQYF.

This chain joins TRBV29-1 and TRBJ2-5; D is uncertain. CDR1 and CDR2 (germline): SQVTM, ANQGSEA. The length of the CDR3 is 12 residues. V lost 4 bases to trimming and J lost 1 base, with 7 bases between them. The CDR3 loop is CSVGQAQETQYF. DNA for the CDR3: TGCAGCGTTGGGCAGGCCCAAGAGACCCAGTACTTC.

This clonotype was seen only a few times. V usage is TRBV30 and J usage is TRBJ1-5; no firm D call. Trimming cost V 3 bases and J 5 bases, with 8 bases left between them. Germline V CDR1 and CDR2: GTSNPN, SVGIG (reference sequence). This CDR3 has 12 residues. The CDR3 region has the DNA TGTGCCTGGAGCGGCGGGGATCAGCCCCAGCATTTT. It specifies CAWSGGDQPQHF.

The CDR3 DNA reads as TGTGCCAGCAGCCTAGGGTCTTCAGGCGGGGAGCTGTTTTTT. Protein product: CASSLGSSGGELFF. This chain joins TRBV7-2 and TRBJ2-2; no clear D gene. The V gene's germline CDR1 is SGHTA and CDR2 FQGNSA. This CDR3 is 14 amino acids long. The ends were cut back, 5 bases at V and 7 bases at J, with 14 bases in the middle.

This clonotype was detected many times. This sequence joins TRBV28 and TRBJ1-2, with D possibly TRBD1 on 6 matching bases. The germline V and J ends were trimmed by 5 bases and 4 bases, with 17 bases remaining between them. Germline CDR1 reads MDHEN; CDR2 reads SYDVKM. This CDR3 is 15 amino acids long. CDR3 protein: CASSAIQTGFYGYTF. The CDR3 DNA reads TGTGCCAGCAGTGCCATTCAGACAGGATTCTATGGCTACACCTTC.

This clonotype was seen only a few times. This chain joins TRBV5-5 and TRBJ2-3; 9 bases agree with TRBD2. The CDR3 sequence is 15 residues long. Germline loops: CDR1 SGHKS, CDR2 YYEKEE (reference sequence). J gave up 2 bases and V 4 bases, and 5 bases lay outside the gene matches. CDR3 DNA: TGTGCCAGCAGCCCCAGACTAGCGGCCACAGATACGCAGTATTTT. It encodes CASSPRLAATDTQYF.

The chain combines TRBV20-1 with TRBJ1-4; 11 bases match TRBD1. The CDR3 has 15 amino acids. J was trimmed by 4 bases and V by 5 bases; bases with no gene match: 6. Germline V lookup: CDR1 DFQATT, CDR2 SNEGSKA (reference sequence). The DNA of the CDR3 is TGCAGTGCTCTGGACAGGGGGCCACTTAATGAAAAACTGTTTTTT. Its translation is CSALDRGPLNEKLFF.

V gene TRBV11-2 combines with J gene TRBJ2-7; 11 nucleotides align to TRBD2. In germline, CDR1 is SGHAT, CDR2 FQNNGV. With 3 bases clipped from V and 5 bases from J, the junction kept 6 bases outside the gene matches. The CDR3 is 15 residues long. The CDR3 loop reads CASSFQTSGKDEQYF. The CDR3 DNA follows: TGTGCCAGCAGCTTCCAGACTAGCGGGAAGGACGAGCAGTACTTC. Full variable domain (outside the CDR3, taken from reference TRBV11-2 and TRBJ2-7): EAGVAQSPRYKIIEKRQSVAFWCNPISGHATLYWYQQILGQGPKLLIQFQNNGVVDDSQLPKDRFSAERLKGVDSTLKIQPAKLEDSAVYLCASSFQTSGKDEQYFGPGTRLTVT.

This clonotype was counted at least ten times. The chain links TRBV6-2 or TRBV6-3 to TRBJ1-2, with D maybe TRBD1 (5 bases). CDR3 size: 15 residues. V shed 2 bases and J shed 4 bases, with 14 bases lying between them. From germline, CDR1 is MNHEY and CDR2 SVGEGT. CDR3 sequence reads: CASSYGHPGGYGYTF. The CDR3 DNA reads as TGTGCCAGCAGTTACGGACACCCAGGTGGCTATGGCTACACCTTC.